This T cell receptor beta chain was captured in a study of blood T cell repertoires in COVID-19. Study context: Acute-phase and convalescent COVID-19 samples originated in the United States, Italy and Spain. T cells, B-cell-depleted T cells, or PBMCs supplied cDNA or gDNA.

Measured with immunoSEQ multiplex PCR; TCRdb has only the in-frame clones, and not every one. The sample lists fewer than 400,000 clones, around 85% occurring once. This clone occurred once. The germline CDR1 and CDR2 sequences are SGHRS and YFSETQ. The CDR3 is 15 residues long. The ends were cut back, 4 bases at V and 3 bases at J, with 14 bases in the middle. Clinical histories supplied by participants themselves formed the basis of cohort assignment. Sequencing was done on a sample of PBMCs or T cells enriched from blood (not recorded which). This TCR came from a woman aged 25 to 39 who had been exposed to COVID-19. The V gene is TRBV5-1, the J gene TRBJ2-1, with D perhaps matching TRBD1 (6 bases). CDR3 bases: TGCGCCAGCAGCCAGGACAGTTTAAGCTACAATGAGCAGTTCTTC. Translated, it gives CASSQDSLSYNEQFF.